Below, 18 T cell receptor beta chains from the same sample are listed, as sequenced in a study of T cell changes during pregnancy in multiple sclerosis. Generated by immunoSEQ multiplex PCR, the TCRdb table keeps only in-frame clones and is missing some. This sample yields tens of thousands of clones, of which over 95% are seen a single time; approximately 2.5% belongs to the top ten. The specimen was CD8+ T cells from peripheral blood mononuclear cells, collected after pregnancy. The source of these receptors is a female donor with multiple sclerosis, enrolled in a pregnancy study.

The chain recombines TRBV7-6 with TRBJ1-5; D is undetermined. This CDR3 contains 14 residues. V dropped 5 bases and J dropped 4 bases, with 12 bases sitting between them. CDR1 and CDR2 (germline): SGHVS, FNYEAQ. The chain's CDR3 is CASSLGALNQPQHF. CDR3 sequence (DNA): TGTGCCAGCAGCCTTGGAGCCCTGAATCAGCCCCAGCATTTT.

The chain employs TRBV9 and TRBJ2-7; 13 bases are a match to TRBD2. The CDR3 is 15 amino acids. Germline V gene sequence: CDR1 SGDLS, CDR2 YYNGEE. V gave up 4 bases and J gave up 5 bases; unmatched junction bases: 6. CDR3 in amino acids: CASSPGTSGIDEQYF. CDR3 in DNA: TGTGCCAGCAGCCCCGGGACTAGCGGGATCGACGAGCAGTACTTC. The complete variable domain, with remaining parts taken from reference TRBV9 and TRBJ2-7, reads DSGVTQTPKHLITATGQRVTLRCSPRSGDLSVYWYQQSLDQGLQFLIQYYNGEERAKGNILERFSAQQFPDLHSELNLSSLELGDSALYFCASSPGTSGIDEQYFGPGTRLTVT.

The CDR3 spells CASSFSTPRPEAFF. CDR3 coding DNA: TGTGCCAGCAGCTTTTCCACCCCTAGACCTGAAGCTTTCTTT. This chain connects TRBV28 to TRBJ1-1; D remains unclear. The CDR3 is 14 residues long. Germline CDR1 reads MDHEN; CDR2 reads SYDVKM. Trimming removed 6 bases from V and 6 bases from J, with 17 bases in between.

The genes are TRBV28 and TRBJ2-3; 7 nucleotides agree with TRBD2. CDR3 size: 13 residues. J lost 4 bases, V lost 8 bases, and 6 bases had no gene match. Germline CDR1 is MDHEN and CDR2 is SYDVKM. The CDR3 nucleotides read TGTGCCAGCTCCCGGGGAGGGGCAGATACGCAGTATTTT. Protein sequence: CASSRGGADTQYF.

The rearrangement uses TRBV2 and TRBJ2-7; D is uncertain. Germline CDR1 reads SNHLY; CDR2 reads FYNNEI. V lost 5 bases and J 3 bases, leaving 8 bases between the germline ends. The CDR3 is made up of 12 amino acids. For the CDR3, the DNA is TGTGCCAGCAGTCCTACCGGCTACGAGCAGTACTTC. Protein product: CASSPTGYEQYF.

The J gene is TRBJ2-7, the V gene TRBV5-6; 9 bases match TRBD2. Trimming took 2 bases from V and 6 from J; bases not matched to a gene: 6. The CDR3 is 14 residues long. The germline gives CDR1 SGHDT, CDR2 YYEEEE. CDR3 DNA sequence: TGTGCCAGCAGCTTAGGAAGCGGGAGGTTCGAGCAGTACTTC. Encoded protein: CASSLGSGRFEQYF.

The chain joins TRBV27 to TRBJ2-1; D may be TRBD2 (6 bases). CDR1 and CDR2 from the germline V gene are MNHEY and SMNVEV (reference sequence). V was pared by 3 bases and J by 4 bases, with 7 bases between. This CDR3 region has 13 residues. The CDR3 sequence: CASSLGLYNEQFF. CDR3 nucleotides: TGTGCCAGCAGTTTGGGACTTTACAATGAGCAGTTCTTC.

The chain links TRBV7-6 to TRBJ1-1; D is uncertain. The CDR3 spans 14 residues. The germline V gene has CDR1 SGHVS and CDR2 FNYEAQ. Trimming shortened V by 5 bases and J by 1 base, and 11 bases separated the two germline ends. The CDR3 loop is CASSPQTANTEAFF. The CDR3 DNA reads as TGTGCCAGCAGCCCACAGACCGCGAACACTGAAGCTTTCTTT.

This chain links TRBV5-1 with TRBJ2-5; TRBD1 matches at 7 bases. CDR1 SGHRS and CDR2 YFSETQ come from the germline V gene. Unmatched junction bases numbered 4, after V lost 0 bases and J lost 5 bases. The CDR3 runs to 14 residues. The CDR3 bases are TGCGCCAGCAGCTTGGAAACAGGGGATGAGACCCAGTACTTC. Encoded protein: CASSLETGDETQYF.

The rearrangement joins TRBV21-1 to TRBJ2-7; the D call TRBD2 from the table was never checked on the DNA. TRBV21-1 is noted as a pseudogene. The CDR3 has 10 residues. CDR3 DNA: TGTGCCAGCAGTCGGGAAGAGCAGTACTTC. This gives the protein CASSREEQYF.

CDR3 bases: TGTGCCAGCAGTTTTGATTACAGCTCCCTCTCCTACGAGCAGTACTTC. Protein sequence: CASSFDYSSLSYEQYF. The rearrangement joins TRBV28 to TRBJ2-7, with D hard to call. CDR1 and CDR2 from the germline V gene are MDHEN and SYDVKM. Trimming removed 3 bases from V and 0 bases from J, with 15 bases in between. The CDR3 has 16 residues.

The CDR3, as DNA: TGCGCCAGCAGTGAGTCGACATCACCGGCTAACTATGGCTACACCTTC. This translates into CASSESTSPANYGYTF. V gene TRBV10-2 combines with J gene TRBJ1-2, with D hard to call. Trimming pared 0 bases from V and 0 bases from J, leaving 11 bases between. This CDR3 comprises 16 residues. CDR1 is WSHSY, CDR2 SAAADI, per germline.

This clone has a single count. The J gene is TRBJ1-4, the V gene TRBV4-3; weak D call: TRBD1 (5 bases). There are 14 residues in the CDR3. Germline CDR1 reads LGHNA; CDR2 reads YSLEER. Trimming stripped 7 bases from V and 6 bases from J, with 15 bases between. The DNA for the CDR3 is TGCGCCAGCAACCTACGGGGAGGGGATGAAAAACTGTTTTTT. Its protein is CASNLRGGDEKLFF.

CDR3 DNA: TGTGCCAGCAGTGTTGGACTATCCAAGATTTACAATGAGCAGTTCTTC. This encodes CASSVGLSKIYNEQFF. The chain joins TRBV27 to TRBJ2-1; the D gene is possibly TRBD2 (6 bases). CDR3 length equals 16 residues. Germline V CDR1 and CDR2: MNHEY, SMNVEV (reference sequence). Trimming pared 5 bases from V and 4 bases from J, leaving 18 bases between.

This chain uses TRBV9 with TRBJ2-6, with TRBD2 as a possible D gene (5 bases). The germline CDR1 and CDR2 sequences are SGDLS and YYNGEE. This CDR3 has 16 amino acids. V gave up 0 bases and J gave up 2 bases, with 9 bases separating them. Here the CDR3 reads CASSVGSGTGANVLTF. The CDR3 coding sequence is TGTGCCAGCAGCGTAGGTTCGGGGACTGGGGCCAACGTCCTGACTTTC. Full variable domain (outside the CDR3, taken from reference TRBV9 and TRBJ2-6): DSGVTQTPKHLITATGQRVTLRCSPRSGDLSVYWYQQSLDQGLQFLIQYYNGEERAKGNILERFSAQQFPDLHSELNLSSLELGDSALYFCASSVGSGTGANVLTFGAGSRLTVL.

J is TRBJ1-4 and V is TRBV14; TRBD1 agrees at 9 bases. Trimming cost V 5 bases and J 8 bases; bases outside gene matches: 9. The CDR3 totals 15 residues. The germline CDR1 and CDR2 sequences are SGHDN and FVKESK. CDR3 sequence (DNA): TGTGCCAGCAGCGTACACAGGGGGCTTGGGGAAAAACTGTTTTTT. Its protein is CASSVHRGLGEKLFF.

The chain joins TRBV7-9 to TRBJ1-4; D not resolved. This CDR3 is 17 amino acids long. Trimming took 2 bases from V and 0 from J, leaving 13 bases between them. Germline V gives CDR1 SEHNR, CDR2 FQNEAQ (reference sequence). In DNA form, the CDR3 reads TGTGCCAGCAGCTTAATGGCGGGAAGAGCAACTAATGAAAAACTGTTTTTT. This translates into CASSLMAGRATNEKLFF.

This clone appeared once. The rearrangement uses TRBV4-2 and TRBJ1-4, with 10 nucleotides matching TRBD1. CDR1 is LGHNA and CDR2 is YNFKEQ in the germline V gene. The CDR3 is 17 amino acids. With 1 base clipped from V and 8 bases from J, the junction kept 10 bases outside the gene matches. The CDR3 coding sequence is TGTGCCAGCAGCCAAGCCCCGACAGGGGGCGAAATGGAAAAACTGTTTTTT. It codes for CASSQAPTGGEMEKLFF.